This T cell receptor beta chain stems from a study of memory CD4+ T cells and cytomegalovirus serostatus. Study-level background: This sample comes from healthy Belgian adults, roughly 9 CMV seropositive, approximately 25 seronegative. Study-level findings and limits: About two fifths of the roughly 150 known CMV-associated TCRbeta sequences appeared in CD4+ memory. A US-trained random forest predicted CMV serostatus with median AUC around 0.93.

The V gene end was trimmed by 2 bases and the J gene end by 8 bases; junction bases not matched to a gene: 14. The CDR3 loop spans 17 amino acids. From germline, CDR1 is SGDLS and CDR2 YYNGEE. As concerns this clone: Antigen specificity is unknown.

The sort gate was single viable CD3+CD4+CD8-CD45RO+ cells for memory CD4+ T cells. Serostatus was set by detecting CMV pp150, pp28, p38, p52 IgG. Assay used: immunoSEQ multiplex PCR; TCRdb lists only in-frame clones, some missing. The repertoire consists of about 31,000 clones, with 65% to 80% occurring once and the leading ten covering more than 0.5%. The sequence was collected from an adult in good health and CMV-seronegative. Some clones in this sample may be carry-over from other donors' samples. The chain uses TRBV9 and TRBJ2-1; 9 bases map to TRBD2. Sequenced sample: memory CD4+ T cells from blood. The CDR3 DNA is TGTGCCAGCAGCGTCAGTGGTGGGCGGGGGGGCCTGGATGAGCAGTTCTTC. Its protein product is CASSVSGGRGGLDEQFF. Together with reference TRBV9 and TRBJ2-1, the CDR3 gives the full variable domain: DSGVTQTPKHLITATGQRVTLRCSPRSGDLSVYWYQQSLDQGLQFLIQYYNGEERAKGNILERFSAQQFPDLHSELNLSSLELGDSALYFCASSVSGGRGGLDEQFFGPGTRLTVL.